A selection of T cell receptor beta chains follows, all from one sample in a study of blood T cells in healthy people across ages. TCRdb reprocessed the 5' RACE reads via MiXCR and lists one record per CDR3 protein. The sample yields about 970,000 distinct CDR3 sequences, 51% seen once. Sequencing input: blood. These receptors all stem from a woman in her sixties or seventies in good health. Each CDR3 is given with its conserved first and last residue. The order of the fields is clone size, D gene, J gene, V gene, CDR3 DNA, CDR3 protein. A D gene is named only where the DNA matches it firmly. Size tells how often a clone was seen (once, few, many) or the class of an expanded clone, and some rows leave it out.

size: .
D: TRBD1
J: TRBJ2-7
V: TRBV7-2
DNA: TGTGCCAGCAGCTTTAATTCGCAAGACAGGGGACTCTCCTACGAGCAGTACTTC
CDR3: CASSFNSQDRGLSYEQYF

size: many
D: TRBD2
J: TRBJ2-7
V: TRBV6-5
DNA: TGTGCCAGCAGTTATAGCGGGAGTTACGAGCAGTACTTC
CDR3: CASSYSGSYEQYF

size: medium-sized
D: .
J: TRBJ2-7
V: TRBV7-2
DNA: TGTGCCAGCAGTCCTCGATCTGGGGGTCCCTACGAGCAGTACTTC
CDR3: CASSPRSGGPYEQYF

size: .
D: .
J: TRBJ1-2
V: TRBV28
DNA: TGTGCCAGCAGTTCAGGAGGGAGTAAGAACTATGGCTACACCTTC
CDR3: CASSSGGSKNYGYTF

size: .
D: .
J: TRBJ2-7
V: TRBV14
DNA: TGTGCCAGCAGCCCCCAATACGGGCGATGGCGCGAGCAGTACTTC
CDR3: CASSPQYGRWREQYF

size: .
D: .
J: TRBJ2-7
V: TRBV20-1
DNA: TGCAGTGCTAGAGTCAGACCCTACGAGCAGTACTTC
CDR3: CSARVRPYEQYF

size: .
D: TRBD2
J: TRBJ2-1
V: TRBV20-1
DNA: TGCAGTGCTAGGCCCTTGAAAACTAGCGGCAATGAGCAGTTCTTC
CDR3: CSARPLKTSGNEQFF

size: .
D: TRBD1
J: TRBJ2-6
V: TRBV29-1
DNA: TGCAGCGTCACGGGACAGGGCCCCAGCTCTGGGGCCAACGTCCTGACTTTC
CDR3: CSVTGQGPSSGANVLTF

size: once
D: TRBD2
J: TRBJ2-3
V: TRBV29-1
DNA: TGCAGCGTGGCCAAGCGGGAGGGAAGCACAGATACGCAGTATTTT
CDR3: CSVAKREGSTDTQYF

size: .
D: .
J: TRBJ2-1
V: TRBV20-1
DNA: TGCAGTGCTAGAGACAGTGTTGGCTACAATGAGCAGTTCTTC
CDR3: CSARDSVGYNEQFF

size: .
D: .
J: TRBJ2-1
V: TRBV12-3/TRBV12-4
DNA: TGTGCCAGCAGTTTCAGGGCCGATGAGCAGTTCTTC
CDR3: CASSFRADEQFF

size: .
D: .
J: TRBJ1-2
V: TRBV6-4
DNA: TGTGCCAGCAGTATGCTGGGCTATGGCTACACCTTC
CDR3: CASSMLGYGYTF

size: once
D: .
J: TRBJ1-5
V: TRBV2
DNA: TGTGCCAGCCTCGGCTCCGAAGGGTTTCAGCCCCAGCATTTT
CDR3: CASLGSEGFQPQHF

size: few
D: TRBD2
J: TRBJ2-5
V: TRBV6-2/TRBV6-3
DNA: TGTGCCAGCAGTTACGGGCGACTAGCGGGAGAAAGAGAGACCCAGTACTTC
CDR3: CASSYGRLAGERETQYF

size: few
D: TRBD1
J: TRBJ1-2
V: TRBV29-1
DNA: TGCAGCACGGGACAGGGTATTGACTATGGCTACACCTTC
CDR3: CSTGQGIDYGYTF

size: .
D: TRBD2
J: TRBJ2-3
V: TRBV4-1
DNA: TGCGCCAGCAGCCAAGAACTAGCGCAAAAGGGAGATACGCAGTATTTT
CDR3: CASSQELAQKGDTQYF

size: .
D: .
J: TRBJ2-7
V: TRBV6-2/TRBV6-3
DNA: TGTGCCACCACTGGCTCCTACGAGCAGTACTTC
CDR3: CATTGSYEQYF

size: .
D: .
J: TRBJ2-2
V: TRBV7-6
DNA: TGTGCCAGCAGCCCGTCGACAATCACCAGGGAGCTGTTTTTT
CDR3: CASSPSTITRELFF

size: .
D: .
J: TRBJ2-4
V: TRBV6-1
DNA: TGTGCCAGCAGGGGCAGCTCGGACTGGAAGTACTTC
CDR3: CASRGSSDWKYF

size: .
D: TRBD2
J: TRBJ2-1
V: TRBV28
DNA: TGTGCCAGCAGTGCCCGAATAGCGGGAGGGCCGGATCCGTTCTTC
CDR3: CASSARIAGGPDPFF

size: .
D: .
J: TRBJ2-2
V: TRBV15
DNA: TGTGCCACCAGCAGATATTGGGACGGCCACACCGGGGAGCTGTTTTTT
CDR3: CATSRYWDGHTGELFF

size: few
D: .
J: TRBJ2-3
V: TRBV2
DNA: TGTGCCAGCAAACTCCTAATCCTCACAGATACGCAGTATTTT
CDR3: CASKLLILTDTQYF

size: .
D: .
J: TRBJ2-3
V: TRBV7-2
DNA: TGTGCCAGCAGCCGGGATCTTCGCACAGATACGCAGTATTTT
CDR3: CASSRDLRTDTQYF

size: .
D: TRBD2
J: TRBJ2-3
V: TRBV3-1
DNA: TGTGCCAGCAGCCACCTTCCCGGGACTAGCGGGAGGTTGGCAGATACGCAGTATTTT
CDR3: CASSHLPGTSGRLADTQYF

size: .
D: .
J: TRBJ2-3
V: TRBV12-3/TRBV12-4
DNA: TGTGCCAGCAGTAAGGACAGAACAGATACGCAGTATTTT
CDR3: CASSKDRTDTQYF

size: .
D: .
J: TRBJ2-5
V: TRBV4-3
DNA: TGCGCCAGCAGCCAAGATTTGACACCGGGTCCCCAAGAGACCCAGTACTTC
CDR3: CASSQDLTPGPQETQYF

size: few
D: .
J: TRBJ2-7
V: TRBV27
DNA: TGTGCCAGCAGAAACCCCAACTCCTACGAGCAGTACTTC
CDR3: CASRNPNSYEQYF

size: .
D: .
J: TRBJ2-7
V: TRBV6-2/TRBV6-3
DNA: TGTGCCAGCACGGACGGGATCTACGAGCAGTACTTC
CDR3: CASTDGIYEQYF

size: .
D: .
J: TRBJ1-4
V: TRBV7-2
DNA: TGTGCCAGCAGCTTATTTGGGAATCGGGAAAAACTGTTTTTT
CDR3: CASSLFGNREKLFF

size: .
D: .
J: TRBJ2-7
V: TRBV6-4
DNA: TGTGCGGGCAGTGACTCGGGGATTTCCTACGAGCAGTACTTC
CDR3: CAGSDSGISYEQYF

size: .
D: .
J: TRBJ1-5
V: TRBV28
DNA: TGTGCCAGCAGTTTACGCGGACTGGTCCTCAGGGGCAAGCCCCAGCATTTT
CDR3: CASSLRGLVLRGKPQHF

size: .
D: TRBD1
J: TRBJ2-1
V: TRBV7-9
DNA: TGTGCCAGCAGCCCCAGGACAGGTTTAGTCAATGAGCAGTTCTTC
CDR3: CASSPRTGLVNEQFF

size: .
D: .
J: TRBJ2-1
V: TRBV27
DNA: TGTGCCAGCAGTACACAGGGCTTCTCCTACAATGAGCAGTTCTTC
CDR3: CASSTQGFSYNEQFF

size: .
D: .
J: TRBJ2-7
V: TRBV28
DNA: TGTGCCAGCAGTAGCGACAGACCGTCGGGCGAGCAGTACTTC
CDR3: CASSSDRPSGEQYF

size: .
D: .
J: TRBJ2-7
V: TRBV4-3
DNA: TGCGCCAGCAGCCAAGCCCCCCGCGGAATCTACGAGCAGTACTTC
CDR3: CASSQAPRGIYEQYF

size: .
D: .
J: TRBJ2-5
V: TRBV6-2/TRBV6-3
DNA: TGTGCCAGCAGTTACTCCCTTAAGTCGGGAGTCCAAGAGACCCAGTACTTC
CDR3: CASSYSLKSGVQETQYF

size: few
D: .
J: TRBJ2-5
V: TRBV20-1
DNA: TGCAGTGCTAGAGATATGGGAATAGTCCAAGAGACCCAGTACTTC
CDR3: CSARDMGIVQETQYF

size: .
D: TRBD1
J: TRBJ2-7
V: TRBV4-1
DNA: TGCGCCAGCAGCCGCGGGGACAGGGGGACCTACGAGCAGTACTTC
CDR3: CASSRGDRGTYEQYF

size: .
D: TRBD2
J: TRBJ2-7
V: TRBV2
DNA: TGTGCCAGCAGTGCTGGACTAGCGGACTCAGGCTACGAGCAGTACTTC
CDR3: CASSAGLADSGYEQYF

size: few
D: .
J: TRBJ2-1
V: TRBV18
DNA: TGTGCCAGCTCACCTGCAGACTCACGGGAGCAGTTCTTC
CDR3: CASSPADSREQFF

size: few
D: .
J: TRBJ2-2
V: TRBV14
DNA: TGTGCCAGCAGCCGGTATGGTGCTGGGGAGCTGTTTTTT
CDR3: CASSRYGAGELFF

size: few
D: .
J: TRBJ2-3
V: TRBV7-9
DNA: TGTGCCAGCAGCACCCTTGGCGATAGCGAGAGCACAGATACGCAGTATTTT
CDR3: CASSTLGDSESTDTQYF

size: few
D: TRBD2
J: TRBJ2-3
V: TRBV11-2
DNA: TGTGCCAGCAATTACGGCGGGAGGAGGGCAGATACGCAGTATTTT
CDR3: CASNYGGRRADTQYF

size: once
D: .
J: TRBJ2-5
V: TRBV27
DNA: TGTGCCAGCAGTTTAAGAGCCACTCAAGAGACCCAGTACTTC
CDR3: CASSLRATQETQYF

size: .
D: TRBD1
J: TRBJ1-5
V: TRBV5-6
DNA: TGTGCCAGCACCTTCTACGGGACAGGGGACAATCAGCCCCAGCATTTT
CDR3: CASTFYGTGDNQPQHF

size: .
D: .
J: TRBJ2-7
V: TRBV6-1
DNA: TGTGCCAGCAGTTTAGTGGGGGACTTAACCTACGAGCAGTACTTC
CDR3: CASSLVGDLTYEQYF

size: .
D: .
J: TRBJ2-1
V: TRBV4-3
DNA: TGCGCCAGCAGCCAAGATTGGGTAGGGGCCTACAATGAGCAGTTCTTC
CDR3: CASSQDWVGAYNEQFF

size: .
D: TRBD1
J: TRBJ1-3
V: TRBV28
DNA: TGTGCCAGCAGGCATACAGGGGGCTTTCAAAACACCATATATTTT
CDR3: CASRHTGGFQNTIYF

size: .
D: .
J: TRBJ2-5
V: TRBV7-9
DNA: TGTGCCAGCAGCTTCACCTCAGCGGAGAATTATCGGGAGACCCAGTACTTC
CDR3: CASSFTSAENYRETQYF

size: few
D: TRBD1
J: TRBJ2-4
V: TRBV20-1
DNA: TGCAGTGCTAGACCTATCACAGGGGGTGCCAAAAACATTCAGTACTTC
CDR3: CSARPITGGAKNIQYF

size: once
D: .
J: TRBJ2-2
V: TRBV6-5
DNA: TGTGCCAGCAGTTACGGCCCCTCTAGCGCGAGGGGGACCGGGGAGCTGTTTTTT
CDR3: CASSYGPSSARGTGELFF

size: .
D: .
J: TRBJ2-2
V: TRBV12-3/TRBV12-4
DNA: TGTGCCAGCCGAAGAGGTGGGGGAGGAACCGGGGAGCTGTTTTTT
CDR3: CASRRGGGGTGELFF

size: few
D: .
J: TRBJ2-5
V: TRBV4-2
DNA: TGTGCCAGCAGCCAAGCTGGGGAGCCTCGGCTGGGTGAGCAGTACTTC
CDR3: CASSQAGEPRLGEQYF

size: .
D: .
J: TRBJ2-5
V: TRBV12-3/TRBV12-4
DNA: TGTGCCAGCAGTTTTTTCGGCCTAAGGCAAGAGACCCAGTACTTC
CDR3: CASSFFGLRQETQYF

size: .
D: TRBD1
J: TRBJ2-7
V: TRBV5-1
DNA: TGCGCCAGCAGCTTAACAGGGGATATCTCCTACGAGCAGTACTTC
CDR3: CASSLTGDISYEQYF

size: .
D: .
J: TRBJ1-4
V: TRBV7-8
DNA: TGTGCCAGCAGCTTAGGGGACGCAACTAATGAAAAACTGTTTTTT
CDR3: CASSLGDATNEKLFF

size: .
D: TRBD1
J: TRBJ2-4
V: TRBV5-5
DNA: TGTGCCAGCAGCTTCGTCCGAGGACAGGGTCAGAACATTCAGTACTTC
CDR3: CASSFVRGQGQNIQYF

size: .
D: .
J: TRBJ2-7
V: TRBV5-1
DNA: TGCGCCAGCAGCTTATCTAGAGAGGCCTACGAGCAGTACTTC
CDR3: CASSLSREAYEQYF

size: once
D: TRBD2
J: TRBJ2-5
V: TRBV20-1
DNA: TGCAGTGCCCGAAGGAGGACTAGCTCGTCAGAGACCCAGTACTTC
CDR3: CSARRRTSSSETQYF

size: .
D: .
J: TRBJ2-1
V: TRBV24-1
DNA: TGTGCCACCAGTGAGACGGGTATACAGGGTTTGCAGTTCTTC
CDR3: CATSETGIQGLQFF